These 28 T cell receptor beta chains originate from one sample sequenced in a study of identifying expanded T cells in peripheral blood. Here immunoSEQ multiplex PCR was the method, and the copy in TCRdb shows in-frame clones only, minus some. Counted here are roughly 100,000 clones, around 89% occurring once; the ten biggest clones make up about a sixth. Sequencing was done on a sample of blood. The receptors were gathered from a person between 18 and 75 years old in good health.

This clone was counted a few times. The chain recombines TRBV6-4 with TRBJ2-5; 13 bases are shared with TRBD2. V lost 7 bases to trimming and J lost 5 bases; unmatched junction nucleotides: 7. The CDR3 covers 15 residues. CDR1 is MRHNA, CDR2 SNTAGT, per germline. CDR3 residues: CASTGTSGASETQYF. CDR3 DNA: TGTGCCAGCACCGGGACTAGCGGGGCCTCGGAGACCCAGTACTTC.

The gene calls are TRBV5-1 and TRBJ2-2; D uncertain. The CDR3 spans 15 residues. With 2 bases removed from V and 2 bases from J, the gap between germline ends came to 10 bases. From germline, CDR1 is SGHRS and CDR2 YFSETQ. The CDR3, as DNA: TGCGCCAGCAGCTTAGACGGGTCAAACACCGGGGAGCTGTTTTTT. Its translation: CASSLDGSNTGELFF. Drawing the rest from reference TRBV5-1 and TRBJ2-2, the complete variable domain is KAGVTQTPRYLIKTRGQQVTLSCSPISGHRSVSWYQQTPGQGLQFLFEYFSETQRNKGNFPGRFSGRQFSNSRSEMNVSTLELGDSALYLCASSLDGSNTGELFFGEGSRLTVL.

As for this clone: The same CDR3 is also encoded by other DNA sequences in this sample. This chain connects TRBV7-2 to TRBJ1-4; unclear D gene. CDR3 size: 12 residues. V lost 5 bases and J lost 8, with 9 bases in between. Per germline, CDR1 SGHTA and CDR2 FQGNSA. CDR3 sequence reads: CASSPQGEKLFF. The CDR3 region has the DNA TGTGCCAGCAGCCCGCAAGGCGAAAAACTGTTTTTT.

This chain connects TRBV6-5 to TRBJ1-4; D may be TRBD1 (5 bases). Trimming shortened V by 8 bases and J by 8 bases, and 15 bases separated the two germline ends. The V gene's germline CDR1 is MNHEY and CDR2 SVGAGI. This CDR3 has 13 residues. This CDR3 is CASGPRRGEKLFF. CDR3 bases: TGTGCCAGCGGACCCAGGAGGGGAGAAAAACTGTTTTTT.

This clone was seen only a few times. As DNA, the CDR3 is TGTGCCAGTAGTATTGTTTCATCAGGGTTTAGCTACAATGAGCAGTTCTTC. This sequence encodes CASSIVSSGFSYNEQFF. The V and J genes are TRBV19 and TRBJ2-1, with D possibly being TRBD1 (5 bases). Germline V gene data show CDR1 as LNHDA and CDR2 as SQIVND (reference sequence). The CDR3 consists of 17 residues. Trimming pared 3 bases from V and 3 bases from J, leaving 18 bases between. The full variable domain, with the rest looked up from reference TRBV19 and TRBJ2-1, is DGGITQSPKYLFRKEGQNVTLSCEQNLNHDAMYWYRQDPGQGLRLIYYSQIVNDFQKGDIAEGYSVSREKKESFPLTVTSAQKNPTAFYLCASSIVSSGFSYNEQFFGPGTRLTVL.

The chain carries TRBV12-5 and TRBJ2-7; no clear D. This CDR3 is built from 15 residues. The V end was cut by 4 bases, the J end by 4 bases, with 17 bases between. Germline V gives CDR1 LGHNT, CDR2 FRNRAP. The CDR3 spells CASGSPYLNDYEQYF. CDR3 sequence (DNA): TGTGCTAGTGGTTCCCCCTACCTGAATGATTACGAGCAGTACTTC.

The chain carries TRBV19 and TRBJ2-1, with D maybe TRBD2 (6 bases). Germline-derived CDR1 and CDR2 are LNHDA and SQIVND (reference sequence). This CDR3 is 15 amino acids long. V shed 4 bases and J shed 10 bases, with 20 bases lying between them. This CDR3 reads CASSTNGDWAGEQFF. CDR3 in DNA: TGTGCCAGTAGTACCAACGGGGACTGGGCAGGGGAGCAGTTCTTC.

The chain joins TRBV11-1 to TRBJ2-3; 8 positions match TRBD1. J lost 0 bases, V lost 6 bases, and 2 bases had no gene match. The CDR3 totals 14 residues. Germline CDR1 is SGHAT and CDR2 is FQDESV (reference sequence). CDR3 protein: CASRQGASTDTQYF. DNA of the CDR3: TGTGCCAGCAGGCAGGGGGCTAGCACAGATACGCAGTATTTT.

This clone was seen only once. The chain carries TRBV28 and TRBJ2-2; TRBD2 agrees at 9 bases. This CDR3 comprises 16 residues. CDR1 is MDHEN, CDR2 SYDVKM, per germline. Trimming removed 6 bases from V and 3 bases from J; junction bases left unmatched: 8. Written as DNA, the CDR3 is TGTGCCAGCAGACCCGCGGGGGGGCGGTACACCGGGGAGCTGTTTTTT. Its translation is CASRPAGGRYTGELFF.

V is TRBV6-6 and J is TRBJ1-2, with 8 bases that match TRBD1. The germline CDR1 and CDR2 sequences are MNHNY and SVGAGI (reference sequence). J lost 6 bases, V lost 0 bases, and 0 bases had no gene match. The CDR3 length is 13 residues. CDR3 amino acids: CASSYSTGDGYTF. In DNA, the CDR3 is TGTGCCAGCAGTTACTCGACAGGGGATGGCTACACCTTC.

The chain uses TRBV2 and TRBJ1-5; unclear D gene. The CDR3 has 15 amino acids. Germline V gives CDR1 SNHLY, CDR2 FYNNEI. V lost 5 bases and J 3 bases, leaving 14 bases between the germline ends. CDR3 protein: CASSWTEADNQPQHF. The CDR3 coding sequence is TGTGCCAGCAGTTGGACGGAGGCAGACAATCAGCCCCAGCATTTT.

DNA for the CDR3: TGCGCCAGCACCCCTGGCAGGGGACGTACAAATCAGCCCCAGCATTTT. It translates to CASTPGRGRTNQPQHF. The rearrangement joins TRBV23-1 to TRBJ1-5; D is perhaps TRBD1 (6 bases). TRBV23-1 has ORF status, its function being uncertain. The V and J ends lost 7 bases and 4 bases respectively, with 20 bases between them. This CDR3 comprises 16 residues.

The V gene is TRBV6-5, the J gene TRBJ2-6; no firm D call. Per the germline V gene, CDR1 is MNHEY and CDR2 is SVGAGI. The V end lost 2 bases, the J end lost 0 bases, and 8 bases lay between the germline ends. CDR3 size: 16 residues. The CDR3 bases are TGTGCCAGCAGTTACGAGCCAGACTCTGGGGCCAACGTCCTGACTTTC. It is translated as CASSYEPDSGANVLTF.

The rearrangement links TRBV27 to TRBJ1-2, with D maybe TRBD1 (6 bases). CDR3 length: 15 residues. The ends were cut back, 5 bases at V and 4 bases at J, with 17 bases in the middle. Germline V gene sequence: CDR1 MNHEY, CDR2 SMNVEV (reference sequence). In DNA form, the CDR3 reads TGTGCCAGCAGTACAGGCCCGACAGGTATCTATGGCTACACCTTC. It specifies CASSTGPTGIYGYTF.

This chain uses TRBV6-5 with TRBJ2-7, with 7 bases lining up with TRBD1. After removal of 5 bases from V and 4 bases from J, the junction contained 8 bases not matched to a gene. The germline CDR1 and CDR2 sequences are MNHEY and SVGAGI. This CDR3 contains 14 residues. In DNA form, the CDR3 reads TGTGCCAGCAGTGCTATCGACAGGGAGTACGAGCAGTACTTC. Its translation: CASSAIDREYEQYF.

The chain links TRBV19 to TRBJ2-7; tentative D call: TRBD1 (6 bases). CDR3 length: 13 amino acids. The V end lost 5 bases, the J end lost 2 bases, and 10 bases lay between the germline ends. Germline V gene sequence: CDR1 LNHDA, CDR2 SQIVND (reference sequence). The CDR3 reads CASSLTGTYEQYF. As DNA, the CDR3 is TGTGCCAGTAGTTTAACAGGGACCTACGAGCAGTACTTC.

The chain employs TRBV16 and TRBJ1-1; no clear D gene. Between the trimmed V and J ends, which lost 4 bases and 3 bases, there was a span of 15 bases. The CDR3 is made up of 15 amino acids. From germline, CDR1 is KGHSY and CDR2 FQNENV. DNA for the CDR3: TGTGCCAGCAGCCCCCTTGGATCGATGGACACTGAAGCTTTCTTT. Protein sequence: CASSPLGSMDTEAFF.

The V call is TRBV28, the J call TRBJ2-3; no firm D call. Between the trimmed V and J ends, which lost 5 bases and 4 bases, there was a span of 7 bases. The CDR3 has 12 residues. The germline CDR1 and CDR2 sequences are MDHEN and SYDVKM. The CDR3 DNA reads TGTGCCAGCAGTGCTGGTCCAGATACGCAGTATTTT. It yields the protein CASSAGPDTQYF.

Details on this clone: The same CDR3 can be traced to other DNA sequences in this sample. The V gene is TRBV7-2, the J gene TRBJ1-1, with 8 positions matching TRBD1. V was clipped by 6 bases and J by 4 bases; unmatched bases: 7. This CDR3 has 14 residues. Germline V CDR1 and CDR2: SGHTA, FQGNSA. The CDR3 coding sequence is TGTGCCAGCAGTTTTGACAGGGGAGGCACTGAAGCTTTCTTT. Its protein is CASSFDRGGTEAFF.

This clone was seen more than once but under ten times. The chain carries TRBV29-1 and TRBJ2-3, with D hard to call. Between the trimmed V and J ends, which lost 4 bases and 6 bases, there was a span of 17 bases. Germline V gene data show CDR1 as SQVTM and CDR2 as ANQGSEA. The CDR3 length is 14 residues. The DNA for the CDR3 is TGCAGCGTTGTGCGGCCGGACCTTGGGGATACGCAGTATTTT. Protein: CSVVRPDLGDTQYF.

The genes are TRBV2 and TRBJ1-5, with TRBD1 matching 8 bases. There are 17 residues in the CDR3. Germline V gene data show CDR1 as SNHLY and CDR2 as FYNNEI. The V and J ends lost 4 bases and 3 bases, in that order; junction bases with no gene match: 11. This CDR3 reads CASSVPRTGIHNQPQHF. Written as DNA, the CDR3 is TGTGCCAGCAGTGTCCCGAGGACAGGGATCCACAATCAGCCCCAGCATTTT.

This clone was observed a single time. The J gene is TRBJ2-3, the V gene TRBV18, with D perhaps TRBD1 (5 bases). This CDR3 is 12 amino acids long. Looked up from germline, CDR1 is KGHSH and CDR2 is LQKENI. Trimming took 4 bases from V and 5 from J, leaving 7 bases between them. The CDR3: CASSRQGDTQYF. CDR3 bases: TGTGCCAGCTCACGTCAGGGAGATACGCAGTATTTT.

The CDR3 DNA reads TGTGCCAGCAGCGCGAGAACGAACACCGGGGAGCTGTTTTTT. Residues: CASSARTNTGELFF. V is TRBV9 and J is TRBJ2-2; D is uncertain. This CDR3 is 14 amino acids long. Germline assignment: CDR1 SGDLS and CDR2 YYNGEE. V was shortened by 3 bases and J by 0 bases, with 6 bases between the two germline ends. Full variable domain (remainder filled in from reference TRBV9 and TRBJ2-2): DSGVTQTPKHLITATGQRVTLRCSPRSGDLSVYWYQQSLDQGLQFLIQYYNGEERAKGNILERFSAQQFPDLHSELNLSSLELGDSALYFCASSARTNTGELFFGEGSRLTVL.

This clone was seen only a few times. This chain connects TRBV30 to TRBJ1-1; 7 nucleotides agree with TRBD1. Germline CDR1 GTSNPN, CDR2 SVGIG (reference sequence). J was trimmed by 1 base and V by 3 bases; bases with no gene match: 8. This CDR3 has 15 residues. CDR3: CAWRPEQGWNTEAFF. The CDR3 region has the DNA TGTGCCTGGAGACCTGAACAGGGGTGGAACACTGAAGCTTTCTTT.

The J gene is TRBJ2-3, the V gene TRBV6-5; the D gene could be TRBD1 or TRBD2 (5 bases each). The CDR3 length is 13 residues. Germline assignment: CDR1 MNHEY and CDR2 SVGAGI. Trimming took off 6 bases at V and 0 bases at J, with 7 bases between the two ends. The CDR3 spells CASSRDSTDTQYF. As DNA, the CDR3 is TGTGCCAGCAGCCGGGACAGCACAGATACGCAGTATTTT.

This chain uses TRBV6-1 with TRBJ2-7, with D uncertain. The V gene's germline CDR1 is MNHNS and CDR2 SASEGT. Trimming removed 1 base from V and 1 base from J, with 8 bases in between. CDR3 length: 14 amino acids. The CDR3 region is CASSEGGESYEQYF. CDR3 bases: TGTGCCAGCAGTGAAGGGGGTGAGTCCTACGAGCAGTACTTC.

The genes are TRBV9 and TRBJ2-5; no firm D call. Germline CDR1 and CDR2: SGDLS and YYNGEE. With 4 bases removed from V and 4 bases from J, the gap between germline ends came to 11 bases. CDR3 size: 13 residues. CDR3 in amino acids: CASSPEGRETQYF. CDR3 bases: TGTGCCAGCAGCCCGGAAGGGCGAGAGACCCAGTACTTC. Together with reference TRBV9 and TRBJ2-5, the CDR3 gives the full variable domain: DSGVTQTPKHLITATGQRVTLRCSPRSGDLSVYWYQQSLDQGLQFLIQYYNGEERAKGNILERFSAQQFPDLHSELNLSSLELGDSALYFCASSPEGRETQYFGPGTRLLVL.

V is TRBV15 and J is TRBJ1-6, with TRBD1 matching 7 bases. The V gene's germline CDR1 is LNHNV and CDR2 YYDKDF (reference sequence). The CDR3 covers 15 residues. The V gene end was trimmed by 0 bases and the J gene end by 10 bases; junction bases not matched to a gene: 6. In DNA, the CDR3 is TGTGCCACCAGCAGAGATAGGCAGGGGGAGTCACCCCTCCACTTT. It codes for CATSRDRQGESPLHF.